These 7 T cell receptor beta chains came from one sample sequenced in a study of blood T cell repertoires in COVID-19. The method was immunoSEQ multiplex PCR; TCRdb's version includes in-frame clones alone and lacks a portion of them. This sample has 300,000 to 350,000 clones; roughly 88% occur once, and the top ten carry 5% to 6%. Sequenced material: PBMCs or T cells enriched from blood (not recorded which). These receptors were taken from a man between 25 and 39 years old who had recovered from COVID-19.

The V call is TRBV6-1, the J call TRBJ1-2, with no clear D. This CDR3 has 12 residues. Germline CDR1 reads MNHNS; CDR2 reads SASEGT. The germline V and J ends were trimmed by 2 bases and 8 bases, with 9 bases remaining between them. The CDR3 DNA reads TGTGCCAGCAGTGAATTATTTAGCGGCTACACCTTC. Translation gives CASSELFSGYTF.

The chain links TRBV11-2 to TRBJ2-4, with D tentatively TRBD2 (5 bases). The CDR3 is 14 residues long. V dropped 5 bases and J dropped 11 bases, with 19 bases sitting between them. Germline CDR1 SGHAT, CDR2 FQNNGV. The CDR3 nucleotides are TGTGCCAGCAGCCCATTCGGGCTAGCAAGGGTTCAGTACTTC. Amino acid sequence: CASSPFGLARVQYF.

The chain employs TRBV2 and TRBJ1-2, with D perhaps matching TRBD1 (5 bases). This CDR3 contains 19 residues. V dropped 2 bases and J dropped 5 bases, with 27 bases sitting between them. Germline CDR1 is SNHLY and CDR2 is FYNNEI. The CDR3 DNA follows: TGTGCCAGCAGTGAATCTTTATATGGGGCCATTCATCCCCGATATGGCTACACCTTC. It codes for CASSESLYGAIHPRYGYTF.

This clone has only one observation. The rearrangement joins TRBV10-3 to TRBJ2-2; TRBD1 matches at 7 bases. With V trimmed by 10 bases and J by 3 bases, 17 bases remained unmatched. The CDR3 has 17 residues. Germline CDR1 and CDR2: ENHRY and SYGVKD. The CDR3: CATTPVLGQIDTGELFF. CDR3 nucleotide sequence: TGTGCCACCACCCCGGTCTTGGGACAGATCGACACCGGGGAGCTGTTTTTT.

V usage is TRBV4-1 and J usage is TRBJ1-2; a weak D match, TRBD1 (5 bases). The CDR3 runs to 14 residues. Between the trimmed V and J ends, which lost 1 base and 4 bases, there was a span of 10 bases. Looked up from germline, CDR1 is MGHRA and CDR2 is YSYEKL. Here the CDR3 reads CASSQAWGGYGYTF. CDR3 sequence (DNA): TGCGCCAGCAGCCAAGCCTGGGGCGGCTATGGCTACACCTTC.

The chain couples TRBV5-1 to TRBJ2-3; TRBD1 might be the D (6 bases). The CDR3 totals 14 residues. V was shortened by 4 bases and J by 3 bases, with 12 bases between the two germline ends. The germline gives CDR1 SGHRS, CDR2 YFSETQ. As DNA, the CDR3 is TGCGCCAGCAGCCGGGACATCGGGACAGATACGCAGTATTTT. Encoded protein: CASSRDIGTDTQYF.

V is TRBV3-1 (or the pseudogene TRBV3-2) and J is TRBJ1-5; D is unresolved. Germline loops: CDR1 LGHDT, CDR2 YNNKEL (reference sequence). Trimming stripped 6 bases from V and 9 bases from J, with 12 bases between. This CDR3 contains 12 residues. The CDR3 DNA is TGTGCCAGCAGGCCGGGGTCCAGGCCCCAGCATTTT. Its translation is CASRPGSRPQHF.